This paragraph reports one T cell receptor beta chain. Source study methods: Reference gene primer amplification gave estimated nucleated cell counts. Profiled with immunoSEQ multiplex PCR; TCRdb holds only in-frame clones, not every one. The D gene and trimming were derived from the DNA, and the V and J assignments and clone size from that table. Here the sample spans 250,000 to 350,000 clones, roughly 90% being singletons. The data were obtained in a study of blood T cell repertoires in COVID-19. Looking at the study overall: Sites in the United States, Italy and Spain provided acute and convalescent COVID-19 samples.

The Seattle patients joined while their infection was active and were tracked longitudinally afterward. V lost 7 bases and J 4 bases, leaving 7 bases between the germline ends. The CDR3 covers 11 residues. Germline CDR1 reads SNHLY; CDR2 reads FYNNEI. Material: peripheral blood. V and J are TRBV2 and TRBJ1-2; D ambiguous. The receptor was derived from a woman under 40 with COVID-19, enrolled during active disease. The CDR3 DNA reads TGTGCCAGCACCCGGGGCTATGGCTACACCTTC. Residues: CASTRGYGYTF.